This T cell receptor beta chain came from a study of OX40 agonist ivuxolimab in advanced cancers. The wider study: At roughly 83% male, the cohort had a mean age of 60 years, ranging from about 23 to 80. Anti-PD-1, anti-PD-L1 or anti-CTLA-4 therapy given earlier was allowed, and roughly 40% had some.

Clones were read by immunoSEQ multiplex PCR, and TCRdb kept only the in-frame ones, dropping some. This sample has 50,000 to 70,000 clones, with 80% to 90% found just once. Points on this clone: Its target is unknown.

Study-level findings and limits: It was also the case that some nonresponders had low normalized T-cell clonal expansion.

This sequence was found in an adult with an advanced solid tumor such as melanoma, head and neck, liver or kidney cancer. Material: CD4+ or CD8+ T cells sorted from blood, obtained in a trial of the OX40 agonist ivuxolimab.

CDR3 in DNA: TGTGCCAGCAGACCCACGGCGGGTAACACCATATATTTT. Encoded protein: CASRPTAGNTIYF. J is TRBJ1-3 and V is TRBV6-5; D not certain. The CDR3 extends over 13 amino acids. Germline-derived CDR1 and CDR2 are MNHEY and SVGAGI. Trimming took 6 bases from V and 7 from J, leaving 13 bases between them.